The 32 T cell receptor beta chains below were found in one sample sequenced in a study of beta chain features in type 1 diabetes. cDNA synthesis used the whole RNA isolate, giving expressed TCRB sequences. Profiling relied on immunoSEQ multiplex PCR, and the TCRdb table lists in-frame clones only, not all of them. The profile shows some 900,000 clones, about a sixth of them singletons. The sequenced material came from naive CD4+ T cells from blood. The receptors were gathered from a young woman in good health.

In its sample, this clone was seen a few times. The rearrangement links TRBV28 to TRBJ1-5; D gene uncertain. The CDR3 has 12 amino acids. Germline-derived CDR1 and CDR2 are MDHEN and SYDVKM. Trimming left V 7 bases short and J 6 bases short, with 10 bases between. The CDR3 coding sequence is TGTGCCAGCACCCTCAGGAGTCAGCCCCAGCATTTT. This translates into CASTLRSQPQHF. The full variable domain, rest sourced from reference TRBV28 and TRBJ1-5, is DVKVTQSSRYLVKRTGEKVFLECVQDMDHENMFWYRQDPGLGLRLIYFSYDVKMKEKGDIPEGYSVSREKKERFSLILESASTNQTSMYLCASTLRSQPQHFGDGTRLSIL.

The sample holds a few counts of this clone. The V gene is TRBV7-9, the J gene TRBJ1-5; D remains unclear. The CDR3 runs to 12 residues. V lost 5 bases and J lost 4, with 6 bases in between. Germline CDR1 SEHNR, CDR2 FQNEAQ (reference sequence). The CDR3 loop reads CASSPENQPQHF. Here the CDR3 DNA reads TGTGCCAGCAGCCCTGAAAATCAGCCCCAGCATTTT.

In this sample, this clone turned up a few times. This chain uses TRBV19 with TRBJ2-5; no clear D gene. The germline V gene has CDR1 LNHDA and CDR2 SQIVND (reference sequence). Trimming took off 2 bases at V and 1 base at J, with 17 bases between the two ends. This CDR3 is 17 amino acids long. Written as DNA, the CDR3 is TGTGCCAGTAGTATAAGGTCGTCAGCAAGAATCCAAGAGACCCAGTACTTC. Translating it yields CASSIRSSARIQETQYF.

CDR3 DNA: TGTGCCAGCTCACCACCAACGCCAGGGAACACAGATACGCAGTATTTT. Protein sequence: CASSPPTPGNTDTQYF. The rearrangement joins TRBV18 to TRBJ2-3; D might be TRBD1 (5 bases). Germline loops: CDR1 KGHSH, CDR2 LQKENI. Trimming cost V 0 bases and J 2 bases, with 12 bases left between them. This CDR3 has 16 residues.

Comment on this clone: Other DNA sequences within the sample encode an identical CDR3. V gene TRBV7-2 combines with J gene TRBJ1-2; D is perhaps TRBD1 (5 bases). The germline CDR1 and CDR2 sequences are SGHTA and FQGNSA. The length of the CDR3 is 14 residues. Trimming took off 1 base at V and 6 bases at J, with 12 bases between the two ends. This chain's CDR3 is CASSLVQGRDGYTF. The CDR3 region has the DNA TGTGCCAGCAGCTTAGTTCAGGGTAGGGATGGCTACACCTTC.

This clone came up a few times. The gene calls are TRBV20-1 and TRBJ1-2; TRBD1 might be the D (5 bases). CDR3 length: 11 amino acids. Germline-derived CDR1 and CDR2 are DFQATT and SNEGSKA (reference sequence). The V end was cut by 7 bases, the J end by 7 bases, with 13 bases between. CDR3 amino acids: CSGGARAGYTF. In DNA, the CDR3 is TGCAGTGGTGGGGCGCGGGCTGGCTACACCTTC.

J is TRBJ2-7 and V is TRBV15, with 9 bases lining up with TRBD1. Germline CDR1 reads LNHNV; CDR2 reads YYDKDF (reference sequence). CDR3 length: 14 residues. V lost 5 bases, J lost 3 bases, and 5 bases stayed unmatched. CDR3 amino acids: CATSPGQGNYEQYF. The CDR3 DNA sequence: TGTGCCACCAGCCCGGGACAGGGCAACTACGAGCAGTACTTC. Variable domain in full (rest from reference TRBV15 and TRBJ2-7): DAMVIQNPRYQVTQFGKPVTLSCSQTLNHNVMYWYQQKSSQAPKLLFHYYDKDFNNEADTPDNFQSRRPNTSFCFLDIRSPGLGDTAMYLCATSPGQGNYEQYFGPGTRLTVT.

J is TRBJ2-1 and V is TRBV4-2; 11 positions agree with TRBD2. This CDR3 comprises 18 residues. Losses at the gene ends were 0 bases for V and 8 bases for J; bases not matched to a gene: 12. Germline V gene sequence: CDR1 LGHNA, CDR2 YNFKEQ. CDR3 in amino acids: CASSQDRLAGKYRDEQFF. CDR3 coding DNA: TGTGCCAGCAGCCAAGATAGACTAGCGGGGAAATATCGGGATGAGCAGTTCTTC.

A few counts support this clone. CDR3 sequence reads: CASRDRGTGELFF. Written as DNA, the CDR3 is TGTGCCAGCAGGGACAGGGGAACCGGGGAGCTGTTTTTT. The chain is built from TRBV25-1 and TRBJ2-2; 9 positions match TRBD1. J gave up 5 bases and V 6 bases, and 1 base lay outside the gene matches. CDR3 length: 13 amino acids. Germline assignment: CDR1 MGHDK and CDR2 SYGVNS.

This clone came up a few times. This rearrangement joins TRBV27 to TRBJ2-1, with TRBD2 matching 10 bases. V was clipped by 5 bases and J by 7 bases; unmatched bases: 5. Germline values: CDR1 MNHEY, CDR2 SMNVEV (reference sequence). This CDR3 region has 14 residues. The DNA for the CDR3 is TGTGCCAGCAGTCTAGCGGGAGCGAGGAATGAGCAGTTCTTC. It codes for CASSLAGARNEQFF.

This clone was seen a handful of times. The CDR3 spells CASSYGGREQFF. CDR3 in DNA: TGTGCCAGCAGTTACGGGGGGCGAGAGCAGTTCTTC. This sequence joins TRBV6-5 and TRBJ2-1, with D perhaps given as TRBD1 or TRBD2 (6 bases each). Trimming removed 2 bases from V and 10 bases from J, with 9 bases in between. This CDR3 contains 12 residues. Germline V gene lookup returns CDR1 MNHEY and CDR2 SVGAGI.

The chain has TRBV29-1 and TRBJ1-1; D is unresolved. CDR1 and CDR2 from the germline V gene are SQVTM and ANQGSEA. The CDR3 loop spans 13 amino acids. V gave up 6 bases and J gave up 2 bases, with 13 bases separating them. The CDR3 DNA is TGCAGCGTAGGTTTTCTGCATAACACTGAAGCTTTCTTT. It encodes CSVGFLHNTEAFF.

The rearrangement joins TRBV2 to TRBJ1-2, with D unclear. The germline V and J ends were trimmed by 7 bases and 4 bases, with 19 bases remaining between them. CDR1 is SNHLY, CDR2 FYNNEI, per germline. The CDR3 is 15 amino acids. CDR3 sequence: CASNTPSWQVYGYTF. The CDR3 DNA reads TGTGCCAGCAACACTCCGTCGTGGCAGGTCTATGGCTACACCTTC.

This clone was counted between two and nine times. The chain combines TRBV7-6 with TRBJ1-3; tentative D call: TRBD1 (5 bases). Trimming removed 2 bases at V and 0 bases at J, with 14 bases between. This CDR3 has 17 residues. Per germline, CDR1 SGHVS and CDR2 FNYEAQ. CDR3 nucleotide sequence: TGTGCCAGCAGCTTAACCCCCGGGACTACCTCTGGAAACACCATATATTTT. As protein: CASSLTPGTTSGNTIYF.

Only a few counts were recorded for this clone. The rearrangement links TRBV11-2 to TRBJ1-2; 7 bases align to TRBD1. Germline CDR1 and CDR2: SGHAT and FQNNGV. V shed 6 bases, J shed 4 bases, and the junction held 14 bases outside the gene matches. This CDR3 region has 16 residues. Written as DNA, the CDR3 is TGTGCCAGCAGTTCTAGGGCACAGGGGCTGGGCTATGGCTACACCTTC. Its protein product is CASSSRAQGLGYGYTF.

The chain carries TRBV11-3 and TRBJ2-2, with D unclear. The CDR3 loop spans 13 amino acids. Looked up from germline, CDR1 is SGHNT and CDR2 is YENEEA. Trimming removed 6 bases at V and 3 bases at J, with 8 bases between. CDR3 nucleotide sequence: TGTGCCAGCAGTAAAAAGGACACCGGGGAGCTGTTTTTT. This translates into CASSKKDTGELFF.

The chain links TRBV20-1 to TRBJ2-1; D unresolved. The CDR3 extends over 10 amino acids. Trimming took 7 bases from V and 4 from J, leaving 5 bases between them. Looked up from germline, CDR1 is DFQATT and CDR2 is SNEGSKA (reference sequence). The CDR3 DNA is TGCAGTGGCCATTACAATGAGCAGTTCTTC. Encoded protein: CSGHYNEQFF.

This clone was counted a few times. The rearrangement uses TRBV2 and TRBJ2-4; 7 positions match TRBD1. The germline V gene encodes CDR1 SNHLY and CDR2 FYNNEI. This CDR3 has 16 residues. The ends lost 8 bases at V and 6 bases at J; junction bases unmatched: 16. The CDR3 is CASSGTVSRLLNIQYF. The DNA of the CDR3 is TGTGCCAGCTCAGGGACAGTTAGCCGGTTGTTAAACATTCAGTACTTC.

This clone appeared many times. The chain is built from TRBV2 and TRBJ2-3, with 14 bases fitting TRBD2. This CDR3 spans 15 amino acids. The germline V gene has CDR1 SNHLY and CDR2 FYNNEI. Trimming removed 5 bases from V and 4 bases from J; junction bases left unmatched: 2. The CDR3 coding sequence is TGTGCCAGCAGTCCGACTAGCGGGAGGGCAGATACGCAGTATTTT. This translates into CASSPTSGRADTQYF.

The chain is built from TRBV6-6 and TRBJ2-1; 12 bases match TRBD2. The CDR3 covers 15 residues. V dropped 0 bases and J dropped 15; count of bases not matched to a gene: 9. Per the germline V gene, CDR1 is MNHNY and CDR2 is SVGAGI (reference sequence). CDR3 in DNA: TGTGCCAGCAGTTACTCGTTTGGACTAGCGGGATCGGTGTTCTTC. Translated: CASSYSFGLAGSVFF.

The chain couples TRBV27 to TRBJ1-1; no reliable D call. The germline CDR1 and CDR2 sequences are MNHEY and SMNVEV (reference sequence). The CDR3 contains 12 residues. V was shortened by 3 bases and J by 3 bases, with 5 bases between the two germline ends. The CDR3 loop reads CASSFADTEAFF. CDR3 in DNA: TGTGCCAGCAGTTTTGCGGACACTGAAGCTTTCTTT.

This chain uses TRBV18 with TRBJ1-1, with D unresolved. Germline V gene data show CDR1 as KGHSH and CDR2 as LQKENI. Trimming stripped 3 bases from V and 5 bases from J, with 13 bases between. The length of the CDR3 is 14 residues. CDR3 DNA sequence: TGTGCCAGCTCACCCACGGATCGAGGGACTGAAGCTTTCTTT. This codes for CASSPTDRGTEAFF.

The chain uses TRBV15 and TRBJ1-2, with D perhaps matching TRBD1 (5 bases). Germline CDR1 and CDR2: LNHNV and YYDKDF (reference sequence). There are 14 residues in the CDR3. The V gene lost 2 bases and the J gene lost 3 bases, with 10 bases spanning the gap. In DNA, the CDR3 is TGTGCCACCAGCAGAAGGGGACGGTACTATGGCTACACCTTC. Protein product: CATSRRGRYYGYTF.

This clone was seen a handful of times. This sequence joins TRBV27 and TRBJ2-1, with a weak D call TRBD2 (6 bases). Trimming cost V 5 bases and J 4 bases, with 15 bases left between them. Per the germline V gene, CDR1 is MNHEY and CDR2 is SMNVEV (reference sequence). The CDR3 runs 15 residues. The CDR3 reads CASSPASGLYNEQFF. DNA for the CDR3: TGTGCCAGCAGTCCCGCGAGCGGGCTATACAATGAGCAGTTCTTC.

This clone was seen only a few times. V usage is TRBV7-2 and J usage is TRBJ2-2; the D gene is possibly TRBD2 (5 bases). V was trimmed by 1 base and J by 6 bases, leaving 9 bases between them. CDR3 size: 14 residues. Germline V gene lookup returns CDR1 SGHTA and CDR2 FQGNSA. The CDR3, as DNA: TGTGCCAGCAGCTTAGTTAGCGCCTCCGGGGAGCTGTTTTTT. Its translation is CASSLVSASGELFF.

A few counts support this clone. This sequence joins TRBV5-1 and TRBJ1-2, with 7 bases lining up with TRBD1. V lost 7 bases and J lost 2; bases outside the gene matches: 8. The CDR3 loop spans 14 amino acids. Per germline, CDR1 SGHRS and CDR2 YFSETQ. CDR3 DNA sequence: TGCGCCAGCGGGCAAAAGGGACAGAACTATGGCTACACCTTC. As protein: CASGQKGQNYGYTF.

The V gene is TRBV4-1, the J gene TRBJ1-5, with TRBD1 matching over 9 bases. V lost 4 bases and J lost 7; bases outside the gene matches: 11. The CDR3 covers 16 residues. The V gene's germline CDR1 is MGHRA and CDR2 YSYEKL. The CDR3 sequence is CASSLMVQGALQPQHF. The CDR3 coding sequence is TGCGCCAGCAGCCTTATGGTACAGGGGGCTTTACAGCCCCAGCATTTT.

The chain combines TRBV21-1 with TRBJ2-7; TRBD1 is taken as the D call from the table, unchecked against the DNA. TRBV21-1 is described as a pseudogene. There are 15 residues in the CDR3. CDR3 in DNA: TGTGCCAGCAGCAGAGCCGGGACAGGGACCTACGAGCAGTACTTC. Its protein product is CASSRAGTGTYEQYF.

This clone has a single count. The gene calls are TRBV5-4 and TRBJ2-3, with unresolved D. V was clipped by 4 bases and J by 0 bases, with 6 bases between them. The CDR3 loop spans 13 amino acids. Germline CDR1 is SGHNT and CDR2 is YYREEE (reference sequence). The CDR3 loop is CASSVPSTDTQYF. The CDR3, as DNA: TGTGCCAGCAGCGTACCTAGCACAGATACGCAGTATTTT.

The V gene is TRBV18, the J gene TRBJ2-7; 14 nucleotides align to TRBD2. Trimming at V came to 1 base and at J to 1 base, leaving 6 bases not matched to a gene. This CDR3 has 18 residues. Germline V CDR1 and CDR2: KGHSH, LQKENI. CDR3 nucleotide sequence: TGTGCCAGCTCACCACTTGGGACTAGCGGGAGAAAGTCCTACGAGCAGTACTTC. It translates to CASSPLGTSGRKSYEQYF.

This clone appeared a few times. The V and J genes are TRBV7-3 and TRBJ2-1; a weak D match, TRBD2 (5 bases). V gave up 4 bases and J gave up 9 bases, with 10 bases separating them. In germline, CDR1 is SGHTA, CDR2 FQGTGA. This CDR3 comprises 12 residues. The CDR3 protein is CASSSREGEQFF. The CDR3 nucleotides are TGTGCCAGCAGCTCCCGGGAAGGTGAGCAGTTCTTC.

The chain links TRBV29-1 to TRBJ2-1; 7 bases are a match to TRBD2. J lost 6 bases, V lost 7 bases, and 18 bases had no gene match. Germline-derived CDR1 and CDR2 are SQVTM and ANQGSEA. CDR3 length equals 16 residues. The CDR3 region has the DNA TGCAGCGGTTCGGGGAGGGTGGGACGCCGGGCCAATGAGCAGTTCTTC. It translates to CSGSGRVGRRANEQFF.